The clone carrying this T cell receptor (beta chain) was seen only a few times. Its antigen is still unknown. Germline CDR1 MGHRA, CDR2 YSYEKL. The CDR3 sequence is 15 residues long. V dropped 0 bases and J dropped 1 base, with 7 bases sitting between them. This record belongs to a study of T cell repertoires in cytomegalovirus infection. About the research overall: It can be stated that public TCR beta signatures indicated CMV infection as well as a matching HLA type.

General study findings and limits: The study found HLA-C-restricted CMV-specific TCR beta clonotypes dominating the ex vivo response. People with CMV and the relevant HLA were identified by cumulative public TCR beta family frequency.

TCRdb re-analysed the reads in MiXCR, keeping a single row per CDR3 protein. Of roughly 200,000 distinct CDR3 sequences in the sample, approximately 17% were seen once. Sequencing used CD8+ T cells from PBMCs. V usage is TRBV4-1 and J usage is TRBJ1-5; D gene unclear. The clonotype was recovered from a human donor in good health (CMV status not recorded). Some clones in this sample may be carry-over from other donors' samples. In DNA form, the CDR3 reads TGCGCCAGCAGCCAAGAACCCCGGAGCAATCAGCCCCAGCATTTT. Translated: CASSQEPRSNQPQHF.